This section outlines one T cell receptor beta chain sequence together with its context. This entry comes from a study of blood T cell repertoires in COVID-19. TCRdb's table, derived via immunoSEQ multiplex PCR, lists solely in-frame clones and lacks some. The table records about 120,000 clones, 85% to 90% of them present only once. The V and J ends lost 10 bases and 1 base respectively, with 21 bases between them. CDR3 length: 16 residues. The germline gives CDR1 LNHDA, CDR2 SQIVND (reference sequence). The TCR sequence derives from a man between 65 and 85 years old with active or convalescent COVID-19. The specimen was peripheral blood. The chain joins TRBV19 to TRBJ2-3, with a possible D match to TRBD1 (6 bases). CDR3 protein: CAIIGATGTRTDTQYF. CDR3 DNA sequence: TGTGCCATAATCGGCGCCACAGGGACCCGCACAGATACGCAGTATTTT.